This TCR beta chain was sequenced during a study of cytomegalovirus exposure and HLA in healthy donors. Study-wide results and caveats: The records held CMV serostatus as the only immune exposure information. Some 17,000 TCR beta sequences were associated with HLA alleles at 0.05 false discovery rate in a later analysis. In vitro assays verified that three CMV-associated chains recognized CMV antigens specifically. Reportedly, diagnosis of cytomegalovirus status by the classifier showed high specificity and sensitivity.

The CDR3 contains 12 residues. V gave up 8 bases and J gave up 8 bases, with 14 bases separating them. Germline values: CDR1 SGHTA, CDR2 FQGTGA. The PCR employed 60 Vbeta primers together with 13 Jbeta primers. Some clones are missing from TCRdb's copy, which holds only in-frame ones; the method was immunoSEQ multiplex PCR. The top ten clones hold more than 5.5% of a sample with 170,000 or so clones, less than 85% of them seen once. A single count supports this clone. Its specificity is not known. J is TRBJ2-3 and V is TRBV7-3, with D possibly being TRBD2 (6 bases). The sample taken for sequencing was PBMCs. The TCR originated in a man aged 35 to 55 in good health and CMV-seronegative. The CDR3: CASQGLGGTQYF. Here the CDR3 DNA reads TGTGCCAGCCAGGGCCTGGGGGGTACGCAGTATTTT.